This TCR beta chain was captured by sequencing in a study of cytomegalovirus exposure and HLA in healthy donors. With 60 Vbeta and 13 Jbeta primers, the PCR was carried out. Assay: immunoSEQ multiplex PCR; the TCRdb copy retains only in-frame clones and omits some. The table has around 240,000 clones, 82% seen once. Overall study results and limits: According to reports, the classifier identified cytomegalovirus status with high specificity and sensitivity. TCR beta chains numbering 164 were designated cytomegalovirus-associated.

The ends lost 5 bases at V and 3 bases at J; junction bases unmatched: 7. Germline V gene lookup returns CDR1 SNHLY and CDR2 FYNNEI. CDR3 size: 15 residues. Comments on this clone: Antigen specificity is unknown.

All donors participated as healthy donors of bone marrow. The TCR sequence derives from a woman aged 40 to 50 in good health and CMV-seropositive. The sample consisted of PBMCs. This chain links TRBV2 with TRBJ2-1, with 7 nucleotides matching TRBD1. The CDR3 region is CASSLSGTVYNEQFF. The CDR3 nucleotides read TGTGCCAGCAGTCTTTCCGGGACAGTCTACAATGAGCAGTTCTTC. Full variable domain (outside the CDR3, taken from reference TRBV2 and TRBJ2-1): EPEVTQTPSHQVTQMGQEVILRCVPISNHLYFYWYRQILGQKVEFLVSFYNNEISEKSEIFDDQFSVERPDGSNFTLKIRSTKLEDSAMYFCASSLSGTVYNEQFFGPGTRLTVL.